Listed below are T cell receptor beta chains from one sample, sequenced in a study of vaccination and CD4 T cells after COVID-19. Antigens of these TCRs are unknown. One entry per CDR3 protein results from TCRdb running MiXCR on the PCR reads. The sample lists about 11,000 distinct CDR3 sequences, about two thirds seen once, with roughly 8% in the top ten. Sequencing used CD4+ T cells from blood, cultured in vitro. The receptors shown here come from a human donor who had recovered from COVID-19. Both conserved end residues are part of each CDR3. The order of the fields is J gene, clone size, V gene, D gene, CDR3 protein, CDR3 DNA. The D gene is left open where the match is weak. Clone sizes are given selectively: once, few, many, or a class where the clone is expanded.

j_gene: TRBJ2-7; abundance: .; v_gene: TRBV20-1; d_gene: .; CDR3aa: CSALPWGAEQYF; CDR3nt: TGCAGTGCCCTTCCCTGGGGAGCCGAGCAGTACTTC
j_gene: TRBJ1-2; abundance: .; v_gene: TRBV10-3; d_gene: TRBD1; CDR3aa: CAISEGGEGYGYTF; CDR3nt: TGTGCCATCTCTGAAGGGGGCGAGGGCTATGGCTACACCTTC
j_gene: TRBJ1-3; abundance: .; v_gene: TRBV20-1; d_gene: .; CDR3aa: CSASSGAAGNTIYF; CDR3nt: TGCAGTGCTAGTTCCGGCGCCGCTGGAAACACCATATATTTT
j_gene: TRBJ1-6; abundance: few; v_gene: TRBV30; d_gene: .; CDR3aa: CAWTPGEWNSPLHF; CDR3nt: TGTGCCTGGACTCCAGGAGAATGGAATTCACCCCTCCACTTT
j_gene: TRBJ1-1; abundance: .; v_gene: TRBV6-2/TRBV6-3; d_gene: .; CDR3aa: CASSYSGRLNTEAFF; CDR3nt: TGTGCCAGCAGTTACTCGGGCAGACTGAACACTGAAGCTTTCTTT
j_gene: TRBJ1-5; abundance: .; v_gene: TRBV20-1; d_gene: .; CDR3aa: CSARVGDLYSNQPQHF; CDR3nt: TGCAGTGCTAGAGTGGGGGACCTATATAGCAATCAGCCCCAGCATTTT
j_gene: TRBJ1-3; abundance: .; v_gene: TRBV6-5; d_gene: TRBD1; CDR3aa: CASSYFTDRGGNTIYF; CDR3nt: TGTGCCAGCAGTTACTTTACCGACAGGGGTGGAAACACCATATATTTT
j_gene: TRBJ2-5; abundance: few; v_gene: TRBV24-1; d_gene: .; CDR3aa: CATSGYSQETQYF; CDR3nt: TGTGCCACCAGTGGTTACAGTCAAGAGACCCAGTACTTC
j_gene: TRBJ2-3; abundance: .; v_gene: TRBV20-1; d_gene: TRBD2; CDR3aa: CSAGVRDSGSIADTQYF; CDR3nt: TGCAGTGCCGGCGTGCGGGATAGCGGGAGTATAGCAGATACGCAGTATTTT
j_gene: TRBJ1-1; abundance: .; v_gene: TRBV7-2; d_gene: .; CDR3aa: CASSPWEDEAFF; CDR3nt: TGTGCCAGCAGCCCGTGGGAGGACGAAGCTTTCTTT
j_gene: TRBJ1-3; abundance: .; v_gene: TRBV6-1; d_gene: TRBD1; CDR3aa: CASRRQGGSGNTIYF; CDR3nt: TGTGCCAGCAGACGACAGGGCGGGTCTGGAAACACCATATATTTT
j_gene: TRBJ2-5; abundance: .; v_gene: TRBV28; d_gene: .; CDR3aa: CASSLLAGAQETQYF; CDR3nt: TGTGCCAGCAGCCTACTGGCAGGGGCCCAAGAGACCCAGTACTTC
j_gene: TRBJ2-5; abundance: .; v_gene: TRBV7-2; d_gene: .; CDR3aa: CASSPQTSLETQYF; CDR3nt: TGTGCCAGCAGCCCTCAGACTAGTTTGGAGACCCAGTACTTC
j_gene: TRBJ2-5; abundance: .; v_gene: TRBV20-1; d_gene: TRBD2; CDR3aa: CSARLRGTSGIQETQYF; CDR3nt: TGCAGTGCACGACTAAGGGGAACTAGCGGGATCCAAGAGACCCAGTACTTC
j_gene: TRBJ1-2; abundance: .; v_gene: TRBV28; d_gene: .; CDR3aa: CAVGPSYGYTF; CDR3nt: TGTGCCGTGGGACCTTCCTATGGCTACACCTTC
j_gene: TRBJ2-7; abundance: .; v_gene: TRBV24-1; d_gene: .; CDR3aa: CATSAYGGQYF; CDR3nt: TGTGCCACCAGCGCCTACGGCGGGCAGTACTTC
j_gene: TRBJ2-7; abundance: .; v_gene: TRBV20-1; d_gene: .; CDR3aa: CSEVRETAKYEQYF; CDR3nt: TGCAGTGAGGTACGGGAGACGGCTAAATACGAGCAGTACTTC
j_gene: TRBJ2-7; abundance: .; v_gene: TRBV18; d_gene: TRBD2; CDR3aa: CASSPQPPRTSSYEQYF; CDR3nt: TGTGCCAGCTCCCCACAGCCCCCCCGGACTAGCTCCTACGAGCAGTACTTC
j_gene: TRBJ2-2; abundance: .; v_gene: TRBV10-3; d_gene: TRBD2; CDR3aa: CASTGTSGGELFF; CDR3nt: TGTGCCTCCACCGGGACTAGCGGGGGGGAGCTGTTTTTT
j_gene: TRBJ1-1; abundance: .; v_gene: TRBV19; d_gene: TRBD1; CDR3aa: CASSPRTGTEAFF; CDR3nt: TGTGCCAGTAGTCCCCGGACAGGGACTGAAGCTTTCTTT
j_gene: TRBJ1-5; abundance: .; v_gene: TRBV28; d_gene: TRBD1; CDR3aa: CASSFLGQGTSPQHF; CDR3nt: TGTGCCAGCAGTTTTCTGGGACAGGGAACTTCGCCCCAGCATTTT
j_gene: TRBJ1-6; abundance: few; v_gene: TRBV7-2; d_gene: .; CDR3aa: CASSLGPARRSPLHF; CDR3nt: TGTGCCAGCAGCTTAGGGCCGGCTCGGCGATCACCCCTCCACTTT
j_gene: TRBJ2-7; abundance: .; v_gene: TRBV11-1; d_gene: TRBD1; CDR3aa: CASSPRQGLEQYF; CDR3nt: TGTGCCAGCAGCCCTCGACAGGGGCTCGAGCAGTACTTC
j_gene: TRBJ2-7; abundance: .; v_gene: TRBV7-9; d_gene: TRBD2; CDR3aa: CASSPGLPTYEQYF; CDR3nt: TGTGCCAGCAGCCCGGGACTACCCACCTACGAGCAGTACTTC
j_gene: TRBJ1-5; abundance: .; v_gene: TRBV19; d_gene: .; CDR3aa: CASNMYSNQPQHF; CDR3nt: TGTGCCAGTAACATGTATAGCAATCAGCCCCAGCATTTT
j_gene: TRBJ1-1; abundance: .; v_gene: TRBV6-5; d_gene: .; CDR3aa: CASSYGPHRGTEAFF; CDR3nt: TGTGCCAGCAGTTACGGACCTCATCGCGGCACTGAAGCTTTCTTT
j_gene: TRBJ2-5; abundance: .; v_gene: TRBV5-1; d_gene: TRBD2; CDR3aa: CASSSNSGSGETQYF; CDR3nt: TGCGCCAGCAGCTCGAATAGCGGGTCTGGTGAGACCCAGTACTTC
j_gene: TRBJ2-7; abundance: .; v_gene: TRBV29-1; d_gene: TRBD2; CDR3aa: CSVELSGKGDEQYF; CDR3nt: TGCAGCGTTGAGCTTAGCGGGAAGGGAGACGAGCAGTACTTC
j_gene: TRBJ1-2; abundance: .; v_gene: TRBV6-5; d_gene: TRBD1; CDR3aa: CASSYFSRGNGYGYTF; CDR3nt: TGTGCCAGCAGTTACTTTAGCAGGGGGAACGGTTATGGCTACACCTTC
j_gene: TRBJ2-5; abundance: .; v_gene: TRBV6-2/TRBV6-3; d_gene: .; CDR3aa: CASSYSWGTQYF; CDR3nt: TGTGCCAGCAGTTATTCGTGGGGGACCCAGTACTTC
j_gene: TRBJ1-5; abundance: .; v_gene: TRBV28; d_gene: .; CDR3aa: CASRGPIQPQHF; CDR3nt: TGTGCCAGCAGGGGGCCGATTCAGCCCCAGCATTTT
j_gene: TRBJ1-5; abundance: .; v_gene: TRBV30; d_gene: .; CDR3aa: CAWSFTGARGYQPQHF; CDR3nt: TGTGCCTGGAGTTTTACTGGGGCGAGGGGGTATCAGCCCCAGCATTTT
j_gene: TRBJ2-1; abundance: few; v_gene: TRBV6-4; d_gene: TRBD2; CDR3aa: CASSPLAGWRNEQFF; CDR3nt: TGTGCCAGCAGCCCTCTAGCGGGATGGAGAAATGAGCAGTTCTTC
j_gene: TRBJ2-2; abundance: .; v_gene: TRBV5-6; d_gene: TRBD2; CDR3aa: CASSFSGSPTGELFF; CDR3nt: TGTGCCAGCAGCTTCAGCGGGAGTCCTACCGGGGAGCTGTTTTTT
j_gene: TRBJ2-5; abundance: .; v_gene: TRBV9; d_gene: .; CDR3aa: CASSERGRQETQYF; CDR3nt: TGTGCCAGCAGCGAACGGGGGAGACAAGAGACCCAGTACTTC
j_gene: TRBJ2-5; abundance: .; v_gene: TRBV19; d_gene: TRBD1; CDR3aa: CASSIKDRGAQYF; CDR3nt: TGTGCCAGTAGTATTAAGGACAGGGGAGCCCAGTACTTC
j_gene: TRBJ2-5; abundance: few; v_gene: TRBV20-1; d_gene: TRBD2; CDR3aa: CSAYPPGLDTKETQYF; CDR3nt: TGCAGTGCTTATCCTCCGGGACTAGACACTAAAGAGACCCAGTACTTC
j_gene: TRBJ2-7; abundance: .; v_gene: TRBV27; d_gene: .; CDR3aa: CASSLFGRRHYEQYF; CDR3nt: TGTGCCAGCAGTTTATTTGGAAGGCGGCACTACGAGCAGTACTTC
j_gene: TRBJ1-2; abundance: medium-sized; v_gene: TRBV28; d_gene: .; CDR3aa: CASSLGIVYGYTF; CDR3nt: TGTGCCAGCAGTTTAGGGATCGTCTATGGCTACACCTTC
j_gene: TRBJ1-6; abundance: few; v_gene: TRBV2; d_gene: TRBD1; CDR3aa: CASSGRVRGNSPLHF; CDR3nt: TGTGCCAGCAGTGGCAGAGTCAGGGGGAATTCACCCCTCCACTTT
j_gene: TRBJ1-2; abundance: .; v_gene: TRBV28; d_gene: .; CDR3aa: CASKAQGSYGYTF; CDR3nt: TGTGCCAGCAAAGCTCAGGGCTCCTATGGCTACACCTTC
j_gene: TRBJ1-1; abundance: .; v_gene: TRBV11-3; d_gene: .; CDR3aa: CASSKTTANTEAFF; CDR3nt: TGTGCCAGCAGCAAGACGACGGCGAACACTGAAGCTTTCTTT
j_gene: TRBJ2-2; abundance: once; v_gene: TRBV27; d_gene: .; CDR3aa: CASSRQKAGELFF; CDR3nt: TGTGCCAGCAGCCGACAGAAGGCCGGGGAGCTGTTTTTT
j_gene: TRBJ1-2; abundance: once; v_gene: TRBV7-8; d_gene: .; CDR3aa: CASSLVGQGDYGYTF; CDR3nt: TGTGCCAGCAGCTTAGTTGGTCAGGGAGACTATGGCTACACCTTC
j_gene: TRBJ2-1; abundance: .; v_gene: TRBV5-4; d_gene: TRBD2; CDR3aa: CASSPGLASYNEQFF; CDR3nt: TGTGCCAGCAGCCCGGGACTAGCCTCCTACAATGAGCAGTTCTTC
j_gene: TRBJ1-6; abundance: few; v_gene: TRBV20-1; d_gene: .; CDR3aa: CSARDEGSYNSPLHF; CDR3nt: TGCAGTGCTAGAGATGAGGGTTCCTATAATTCACCCCTCCACTTT
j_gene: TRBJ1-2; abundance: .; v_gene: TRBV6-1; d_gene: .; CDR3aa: CASSDDSLSYGYTF; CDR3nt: TGTGCCAGCAGTGATGACAGTCTATCCTATGGCTACACCTTC
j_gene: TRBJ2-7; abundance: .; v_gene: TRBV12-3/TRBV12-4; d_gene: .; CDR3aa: CASRGFTGTTQQYF; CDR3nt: TGTGCCAGCAGGGGATTTACCGGGACAACCCAGCAGTACTTC
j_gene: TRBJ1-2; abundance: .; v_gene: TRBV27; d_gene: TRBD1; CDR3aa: CASSTRTGGKFGYTF; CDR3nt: TGTGCCAGCAGTACGAGGACAGGGGGGAAGTTTGGCTACACCTTC
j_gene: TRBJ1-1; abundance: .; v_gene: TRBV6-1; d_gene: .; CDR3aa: CASQEWRRMNTEAFF; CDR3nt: TGTGCCAGCCAGGAGTGGAGGAGGATGAACACTGAAGCTTTCTTT
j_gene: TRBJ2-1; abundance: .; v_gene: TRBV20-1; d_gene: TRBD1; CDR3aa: CSANTYPPTTGVGNEQFF; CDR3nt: TGCAGTGCTAACACCTATCCCCCCACTACAGGGGTAGGAAATGAGCAGTTCTTC
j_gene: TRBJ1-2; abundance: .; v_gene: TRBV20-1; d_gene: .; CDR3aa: CSATPAQGYGYTF; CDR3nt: TGCAGTGCTACCCCGGCTCAGGGTTATGGCTACACCTTC
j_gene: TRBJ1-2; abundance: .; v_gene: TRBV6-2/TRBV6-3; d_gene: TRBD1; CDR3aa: CASRPPGTGERNYGYTF; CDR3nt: TGTGCCAGCAGGCCCCCAGGGACAGGGGAAAGGAACTATGGCTACACCTTC
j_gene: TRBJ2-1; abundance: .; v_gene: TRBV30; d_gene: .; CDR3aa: CAWAPGHNEQFF; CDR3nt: TGTGCCTGGGCACCGGGCCACAATGAGCAGTTCTTC
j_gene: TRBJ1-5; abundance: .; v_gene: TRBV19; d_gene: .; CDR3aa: CASSAAGSQPQHF; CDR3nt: TGTGCCAGTAGCGCGGCAGGGAGCCAGCCCCAGCATTTT
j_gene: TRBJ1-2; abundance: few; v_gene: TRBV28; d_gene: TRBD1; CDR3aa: CASSPPTGGGYTF; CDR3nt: TGTGCCAGCAGTCCCCCAACAGGGGGGGGCTACACCTTC
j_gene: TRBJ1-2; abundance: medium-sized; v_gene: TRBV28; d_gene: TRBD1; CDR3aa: CASSLRQGHGYTF; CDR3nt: TGTGCCAGCAGTCTCAGACAGGGGCATGGCTACACCTTC
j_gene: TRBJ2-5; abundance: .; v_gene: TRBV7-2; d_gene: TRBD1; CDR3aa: CASSDGQGGQETQYF; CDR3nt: TGTGCCAGCAGCGACGGACAGGGGGGTCAAGAGACCCAGTACTTC
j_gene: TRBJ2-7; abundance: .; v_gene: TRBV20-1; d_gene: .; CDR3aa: CSARLRGGTGTSEQYF; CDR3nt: TGCAGTGCTAGACTCCGCGGGGGGACAGGGACTAGCGAGCAGTACTTC
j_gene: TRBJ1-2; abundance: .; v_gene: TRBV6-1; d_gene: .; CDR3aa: CASRADRSNYGYTF; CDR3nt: TGTGCCAGCAGGGCAGACAGGAGTAACTATGGCTACACCTTC